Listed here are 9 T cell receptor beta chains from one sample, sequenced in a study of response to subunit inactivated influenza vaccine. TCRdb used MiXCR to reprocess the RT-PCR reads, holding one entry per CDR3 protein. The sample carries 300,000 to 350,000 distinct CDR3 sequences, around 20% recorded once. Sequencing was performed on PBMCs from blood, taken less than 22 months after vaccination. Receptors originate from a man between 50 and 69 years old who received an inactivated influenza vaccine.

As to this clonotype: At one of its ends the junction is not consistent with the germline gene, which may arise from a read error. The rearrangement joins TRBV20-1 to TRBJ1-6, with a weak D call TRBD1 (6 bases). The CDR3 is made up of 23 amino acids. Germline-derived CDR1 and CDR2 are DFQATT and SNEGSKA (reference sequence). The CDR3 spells CSARDLRPGAQTGTSRYNSPPHF. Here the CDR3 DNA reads TGCAGTGCTAGAGATTTGCGGCCGGGGGCCCAAACAGGGACATCTCGATATAATTCACCCCCCCACTTT.

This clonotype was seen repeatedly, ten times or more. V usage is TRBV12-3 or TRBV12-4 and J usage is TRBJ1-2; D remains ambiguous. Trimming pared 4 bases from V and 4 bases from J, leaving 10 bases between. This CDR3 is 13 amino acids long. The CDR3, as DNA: TGTGCCAGCAGTTCCACAGAGACCTATGGCTACACCTTC. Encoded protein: CASSSTETYGYTF.

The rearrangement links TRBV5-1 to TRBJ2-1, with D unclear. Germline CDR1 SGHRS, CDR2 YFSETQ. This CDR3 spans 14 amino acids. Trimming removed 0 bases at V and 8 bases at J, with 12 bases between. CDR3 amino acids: CASSLGWITDEQFF. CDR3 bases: TGCGCCAGCAGCTTGGGCTGGATTACAGATGAGCAGTTCTTC.

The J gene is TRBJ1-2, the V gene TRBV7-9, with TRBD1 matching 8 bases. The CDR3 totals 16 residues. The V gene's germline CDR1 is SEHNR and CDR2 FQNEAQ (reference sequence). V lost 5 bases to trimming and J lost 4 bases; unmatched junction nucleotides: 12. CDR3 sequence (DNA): TGTGCCAGCAGCCAAGTAGCAGGGGGCTTTGGCTATGGCTACACCTTC. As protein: CASSQVAGGFGYGYTF.

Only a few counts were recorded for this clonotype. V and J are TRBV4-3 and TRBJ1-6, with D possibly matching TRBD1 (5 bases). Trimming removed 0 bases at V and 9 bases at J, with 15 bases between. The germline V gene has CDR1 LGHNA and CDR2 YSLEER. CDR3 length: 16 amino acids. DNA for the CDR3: TGCGCCAGCAGCCAAGATGTAGGGGACGATGGTTCACCCCTCCACTTT. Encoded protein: CASSQDVGDDGSPLHF.

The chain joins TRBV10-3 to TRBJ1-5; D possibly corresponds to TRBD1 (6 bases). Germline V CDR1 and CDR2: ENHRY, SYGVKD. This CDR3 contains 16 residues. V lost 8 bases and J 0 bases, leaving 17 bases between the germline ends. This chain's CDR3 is CAIANGTSYSNQPQHF. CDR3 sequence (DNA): TGTGCCATCGCAAACGGGACAAGCTATAGCAATCAGCCCCAGCATTTT.

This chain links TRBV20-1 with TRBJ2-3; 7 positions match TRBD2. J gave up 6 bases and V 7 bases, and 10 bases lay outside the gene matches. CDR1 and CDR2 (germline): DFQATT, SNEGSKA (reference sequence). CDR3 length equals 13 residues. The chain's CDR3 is CSGELALPDTQYF. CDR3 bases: TGCAGTGGGGAACTAGCGTTGCCCGATACGCAGTATTTT.

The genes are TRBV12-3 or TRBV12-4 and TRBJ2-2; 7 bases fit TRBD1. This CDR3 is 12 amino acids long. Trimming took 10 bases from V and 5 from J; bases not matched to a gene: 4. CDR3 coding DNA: TGTGCCAACTCAGGGGGAACCGGGGAGCTGTTTTTT. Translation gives CANSGGTGELFF.

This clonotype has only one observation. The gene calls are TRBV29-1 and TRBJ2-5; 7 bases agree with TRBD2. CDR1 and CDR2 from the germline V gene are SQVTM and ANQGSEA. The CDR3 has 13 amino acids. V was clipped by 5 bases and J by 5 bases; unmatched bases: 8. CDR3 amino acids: CSVSIGGTETQYF. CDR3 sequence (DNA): TGCAGCGTTTCGATCGGGGGGACGGAGACCCAGTACTTC. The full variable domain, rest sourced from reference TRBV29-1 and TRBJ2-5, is SAVISQKPSRDICQRGTSLTIQCQVDSQVTMMFWYRQQPGQSLTLIATANQGSEATYESGFVIDKFPISRPNLTFSTLTVSNMSPEDSSIYLCSVSIGGTETQYFGPGTRLLVL.